Presented here are 14 T cell receptor beta chains from one specimen sequenced in a study of Ad26.COV2.S vaccination and SARS-CoV-2 variants. The treatment was: around 19 received Ad26.COV2.S at low or high dose, single or two shots; several received placebo; per-sample allocation not given. The investigators took samples on day 63 after the first vaccine or placebo injection. Method: immunoSEQ multiplex PCR; TCRdb's copy keeps in-frame clones and lacks some. The table lists around 310,000 clones, about 90% of them singletons. The material was peripheral blood, obtained in a trial of Ad26.COV2.S vaccine versus placebo. The receptors come from a person between 18 and 60 years old who received the Ad26.COV2.S COVID-19 vaccine or a placebo.

The chain couples TRBV18 to TRBJ1-4; 7 bases map to TRBD1. The CDR3 loop spans 14 amino acids. CDR1 and CDR2 from the germline V gene are KGHSH and LQKENI. With 4 bases clipped from V and 8 bases from J, the junction kept 7 bases outside the gene matches. CDR3 region: CASSLTGLGEKLFF. CDR3 sequence (DNA): TGTGCCAGCTCACTGACAGGGCTCGGGGAAAAACTGTTTTTT.

The chain couples TRBV12-3 or TRBV12-4 to TRBJ2-3, with a possible D match to TRBD2 (5 bases). There are 12 residues in the CDR3. V lost 7 bases, J lost 9 bases, and 14 bases lay in between. The CDR3 bases are TGTGCCAGCAAGCTTGTGGGAGACACGCAGTATTTT. Its translation is CASKLVGDTQYF.

The V and J genes are TRBV25-1 and TRBJ2-3; D is perhaps TRBD1 (5 bases). The germline V gene has CDR1 MGHDK and CDR2 SYGVNS. This CDR3 region has 16 residues. The ends were cut back, 6 bases at V and 6 bases at J, with 22 bases in the middle. Here the CDR3 reads CASSPPLGQGRDTQYF. The CDR3 DNA is TGTGCCAGCAGCCCCCCCTTGGGGCAGGGAAGGGATACGCAGTATTTT.

V gene TRBV28 combines with J gene TRBJ1-6, with D maybe TRBD1 (5 bases). The germline gives CDR1 MDHEN, CDR2 SYDVKM. The CDR3 spans 16 residues. V was pared by 8 bases and J by 10 bases, with 24 bases between. CDR3 region: CASGPSGTIEGSPLHF. The CDR3 DNA sequence: TGTGCCAGCGGACCCTCGGGGACCATCGAGGGGTCACCCCTCCACTTT.

The J gene is TRBJ2-3, the V gene TRBV7-8, with D possibly TRBD1 on 6 matching bases. The CDR3 length is 12 residues. CDR1 is SGHVS, CDR2 FQNEAQ, per germline. Trimming removed 5 bases at V and 6 bases at J, with 9 bases between. CDR3 protein: CASSEQGDTQYF. The CDR3 nucleotides read TGTGCCAGCAGCGAGCAGGGGGATACGCAGTATTTT.

The sample holds one count of this clone. This rearrangement joins TRBV6-4 to TRBJ2-5; possibly TRBD1 for D (5 bases). Germline-derived CDR1 and CDR2 are MRHNA and SNTAGT. This CDR3 spans 14 amino acids. V shed 7 bases and J shed 0 bases, with 12 bases lying between them. This CDR3 reads CASTGRGNQETQYF. CDR3 sequence (DNA): TGTGCCAGCACAGGGCGCGGAAACCAAGAGACCCAGTACTTC.

This clone came up once. This chain uses TRBV6-5 with TRBJ2-7; D might be TRBD1 (6 bases). The germline gives CDR1 MNHEY, CDR2 SVGAGI. The length of the CDR3 is 14 residues. Trimming pared 7 bases from V and 2 bases from J, leaving 15 bases between. CDR3 amino acids: CASIGQMVPYEQYF. The CDR3 coding sequence is TGTGCCAGCATCGGACAGATGGTGCCCTACGAGCAGTACTTC.

The chain employs TRBV12-3 or TRBV12-4 and TRBJ2-7, with D possibly being TRBD2 (6 bases). Trimming removed 3 bases at V and 3 bases at J, with 9 bases between. The CDR3 runs 13 residues. The CDR3 nucleotides are TGTGCCAGCAGTTTTAGCGGAGGCTACGAGCAGTACTTC. It translates to CASSFSGGYEQYF.

The chain carries TRBV7-6 and TRBJ2-3, with 8 positions matching TRBD2. The CDR3 contains 16 residues. From germline, CDR1 is SGHVS and CDR2 FNYEAQ. The J segment lost 4 bases and the V segment lost 5 bases, leaving 11 bases of the junction unmatched. The CDR3 DNA reads TGTGCCAGCAGCCCAAGAGTCAGCGGGGGCTCAGATACGCAGTATTTT. It is translated as CASSPRVSGGSDTQYF.

This chain links TRBV7-2 with TRBJ1-1, with a weak D call TRBD1 (5 bases). The CDR3 runs 14 residues. Germline assignment: CDR1 SGHTA and CDR2 FQGNSA. The germline V and J ends were trimmed by 2 bases and 4 bases, with 11 bases remaining between them. The DNA for the CDR3 is TGTGCCAGCAGCTTACAGGGCAGACCCACTGAAGCTTTCTTT. Protein: CASSLQGRPTEAFF.

Of note for this clone: Other nucleotide sequences from this sample produce the same CDR3. The V gene is TRBV5-6, the J gene TRBJ1-2, with D possibly TRBD1 on 5 matching bases. From germline, CDR1 is SGHDT and CDR2 YYEEEE. The CDR3 sequence is 13 residues long. The germline V and J ends were trimmed by 0 bases and 7 bases, with 10 bases remaining between them. The chain's CDR3 is CASSLGQGSGYTF. CDR3 nucleotides: TGTGCCAGCAGCTTGGGGCAGGGCTCTGGCTACACCTTC.

The genes are TRBV19 and TRBJ1-2; D is unclear. The CDR3 spans 16 residues. Germline values: CDR1 LNHDA, CDR2 SQIVND (reference sequence). V lost 5 bases and J lost 3, with 19 bases in between. The CDR3 here is CASSLRSGGSHYGYTF. The CDR3 nucleotides are TGTGCCAGTAGTTTGAGGAGTGGAGGAAGCCACTATGGCTACACCTTC.

The chain employs TRBV5-1 and TRBJ2-5; 10 nucleotides align to TRBD2. There are 16 residues in the CDR3. In germline, CDR1 is SGHRS, CDR2 YFSETQ. Germline trimming cut 4 bases from V and 4 bases from J; bases unmatched to any gene: 10. For the CDR3, the DNA is TGCGCCAGCAGCCGAGCTAGCGGGGGATCTGGAGAGACCCAGTACTTC. Encoded protein: CASSRASGGSGETQYF.

The DNA of the CDR3 is TGTGCCAGCAGTTACGAGCGGAATTCGAATTCACCCCTCCACTTT. Its translation: CASSYERNSNSPLHF. The V call is TRBV6-5, the J call TRBJ1-6; D gene uncertain. Per germline, CDR1 MNHEY and CDR2 SVGAGI. V was cut by 2 bases and J by 7 bases, with 12 bases left in between. This CDR3 spans 15 amino acids.